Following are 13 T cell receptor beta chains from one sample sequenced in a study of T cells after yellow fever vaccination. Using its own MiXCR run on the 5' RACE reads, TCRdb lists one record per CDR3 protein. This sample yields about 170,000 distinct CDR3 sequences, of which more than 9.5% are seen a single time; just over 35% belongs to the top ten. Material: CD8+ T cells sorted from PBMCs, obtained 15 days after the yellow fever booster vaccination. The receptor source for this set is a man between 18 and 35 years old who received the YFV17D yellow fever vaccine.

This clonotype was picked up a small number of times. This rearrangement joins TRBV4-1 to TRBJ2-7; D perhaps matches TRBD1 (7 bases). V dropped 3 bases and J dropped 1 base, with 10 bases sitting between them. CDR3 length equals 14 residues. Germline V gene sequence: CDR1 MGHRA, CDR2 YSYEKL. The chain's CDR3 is CASSQEGASYEQYV. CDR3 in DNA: TGCGCCAGCAGCCAGGAGGGGGCGTCCTACGAGCAGTACGTC.

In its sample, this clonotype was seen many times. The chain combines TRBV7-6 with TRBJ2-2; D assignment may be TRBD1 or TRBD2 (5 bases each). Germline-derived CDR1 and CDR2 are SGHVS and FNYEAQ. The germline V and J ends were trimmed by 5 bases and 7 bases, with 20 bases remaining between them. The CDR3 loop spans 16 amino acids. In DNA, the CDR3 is TGTGCCAGCAGCCCGACACCGGGACCTGGCGGCGGGGAGCTGTTTTTT. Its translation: CASSPTPGPGGGELFF.

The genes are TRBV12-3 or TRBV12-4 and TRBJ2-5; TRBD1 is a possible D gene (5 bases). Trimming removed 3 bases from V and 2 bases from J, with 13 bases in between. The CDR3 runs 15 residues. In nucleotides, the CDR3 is TGTGCCAGCAGTTTTCAGGGCGAAGGTCAAGAGACCCAGTACTTC. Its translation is CASSFQGEGQETQYF.

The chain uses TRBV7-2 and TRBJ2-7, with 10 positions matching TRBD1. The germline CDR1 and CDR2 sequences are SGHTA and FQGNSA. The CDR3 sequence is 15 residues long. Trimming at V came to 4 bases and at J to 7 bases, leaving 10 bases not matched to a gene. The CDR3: CASSWGQGISREQYF. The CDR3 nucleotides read TGTGCCAGCAGCTGGGGACAGGGGATAAGTCGGGAGCAGTACTTC.

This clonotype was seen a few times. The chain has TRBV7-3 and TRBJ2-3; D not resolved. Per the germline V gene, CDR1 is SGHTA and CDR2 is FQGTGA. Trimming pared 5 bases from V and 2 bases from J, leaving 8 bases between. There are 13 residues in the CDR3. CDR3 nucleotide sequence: TGTGCCAGCAGCCGGTGGGCCACAGATACGCAGTATTTT. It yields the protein CASSRWATDTQYF.

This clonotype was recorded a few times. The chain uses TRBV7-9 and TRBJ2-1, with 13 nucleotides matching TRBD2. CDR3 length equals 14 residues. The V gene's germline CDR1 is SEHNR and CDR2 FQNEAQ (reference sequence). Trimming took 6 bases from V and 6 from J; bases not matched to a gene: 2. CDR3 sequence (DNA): TGTGCCAGCAGGGGGACTAGCGGGGCCAATGAGCAGTTCTTC. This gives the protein CASRGTSGANEQFF.

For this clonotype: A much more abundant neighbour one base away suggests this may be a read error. As DNA, the CDR3 is TGTGCCAGCAGTTTTCGGACAGGGGGAGAGCGGTACTTC. Residues: CASSFRTGGERYF. This chain joins TRBV12-3 or TRBV12-4 and TRBJ2-7, with 10 positions matching TRBD1. This CDR3 comprises 13 residues.

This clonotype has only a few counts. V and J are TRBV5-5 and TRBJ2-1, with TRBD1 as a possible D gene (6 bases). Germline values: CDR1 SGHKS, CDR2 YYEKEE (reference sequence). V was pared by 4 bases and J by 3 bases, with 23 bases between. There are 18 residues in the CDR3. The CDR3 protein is CASSLRSTGTSYYNEQFF. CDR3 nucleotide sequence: TGTGCCAGCAGCCTACGGAGCACCGGGACAAGCTACTACAATGAGCAGTTCTTC. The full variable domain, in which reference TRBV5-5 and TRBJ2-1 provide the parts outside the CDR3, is DAGVTQSPTHLIKTRGQQVTLRCSPISGHKSVSWYQQVLGQGPQFIFQYYEKEERGRGNFPDRFSARQFPNYSSELNVNALLLGDSALYLCASSLRSTGTSYYNEQFFGPGTRLTVL.

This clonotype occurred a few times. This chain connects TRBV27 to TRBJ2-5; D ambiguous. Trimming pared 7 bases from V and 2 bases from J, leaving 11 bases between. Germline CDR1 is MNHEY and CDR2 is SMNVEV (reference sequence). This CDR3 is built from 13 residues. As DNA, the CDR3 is TGTGCCAGCAAAGCCTCAGGTCAAGAGACCCAGTACTTC. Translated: CASKASGQETQYF.

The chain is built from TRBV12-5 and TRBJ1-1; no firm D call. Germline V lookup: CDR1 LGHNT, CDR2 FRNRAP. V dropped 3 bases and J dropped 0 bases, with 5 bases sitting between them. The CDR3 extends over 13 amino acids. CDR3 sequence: CASGFTLNTEAFF. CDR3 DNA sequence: TGTGCTAGTGGTTTTACTCTGAACACTGAAGCTTTCTTT.

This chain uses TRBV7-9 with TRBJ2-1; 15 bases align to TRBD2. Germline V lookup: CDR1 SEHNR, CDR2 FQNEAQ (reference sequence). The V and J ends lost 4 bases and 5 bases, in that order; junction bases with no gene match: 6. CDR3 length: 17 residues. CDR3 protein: CASSWTSGGALNNEQFF. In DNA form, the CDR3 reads TGTGCCAGCAGCTGGACTAGCGGGGGGGCCTTGAACAATGAGCAGTTCTTC.

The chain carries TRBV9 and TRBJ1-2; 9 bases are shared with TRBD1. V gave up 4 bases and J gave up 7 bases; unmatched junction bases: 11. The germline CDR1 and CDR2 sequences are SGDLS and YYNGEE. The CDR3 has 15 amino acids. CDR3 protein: CASSPSSTGGGGYTF. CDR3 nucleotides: TGTGCCAGCAGCCCGTCGTCGACAGGGGGGGGTGGCTACACCTTC.

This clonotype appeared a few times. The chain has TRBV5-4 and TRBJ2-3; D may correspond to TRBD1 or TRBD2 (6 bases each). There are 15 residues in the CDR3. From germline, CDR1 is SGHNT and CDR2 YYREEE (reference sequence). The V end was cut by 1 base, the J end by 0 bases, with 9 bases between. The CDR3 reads CASSLKGGSTDTQYF. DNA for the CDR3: TGTGCCAGCAGCTTGAAGGGGGGTAGCACAGATACGCAGTATTTT.